Each of the 5 T cell receptor beta chains below was sequenced from the same sample in a study of technical replicates of blood from a few donors. Clones were sequenced by immunoSEQ multiplex PCR, and TCRdb holds only the in-frame ones, with some missing. This sample has more than 65,000 clones; around 96% occur once, and the top ten carry about 0.31%. Sequences were obtained from T cells isolated from PBMCs. The receptors stem from a human donor in good health.

This chain uses TRBV5-1 with TRBJ2-7, with 8 bases aligning to TRBD2. This CDR3 contains 14 residues. V gave up 2 bases and J gave up 2 bases; unmatched junction bases: 3. CDR1 is SGHRS, CDR2 YFSETQ, per germline. The CDR3 coding sequence is TGCGCCAGCAGCTTTAGCGGGAATACCTACGAGCAGTACTTC. As protein: CASSFSGNTYEQYF.

The chain carries TRBV28 and TRBJ1-2; 10 bases line up with TRBD1. The V gene's germline CDR1 is MDHEN and CDR2 SYDVKM. V gave up 5 bases and J gave up 8 bases; unmatched junction bases: 8. The CDR3 covers 14 residues. The CDR3 coding sequence is TGTGCCAGCAGTCCACTAGGGACAGGGGAAGGCTACACCTTC. Translation: CASSPLGTGEGYTF.

The V gene is TRBV27, the J gene TRBJ1-2; 7 bases fit TRBD1. The CDR3 totals 15 residues. V lost 10 bases and J lost 7; bases outside the gene matches: 18. Germline values: CDR1 MNHEY, CDR2 SMNVEV (reference sequence). This chain's CDR3 is CATKTGPNRESGYTF. The CDR3 nucleotides read TGTGCCACCAAGACAGGGCCAAATAGAGAAAGTGGCTACACCTTC.

The rearrangement uses TRBV7-6 and TRBJ1-5; possibly TRBD1 for D (5 bases). Deletions cut 5 bases from V and 6 bases from J, with 14 bases between. CDR1 is SGHVS, CDR2 FNYEAQ, per germline. The CDR3 contains 14 residues. The CDR3 DNA follows: TGTGCCAGCAGCCCCGGGGGAGTTAGTCAGCCCCAGCATTTT. It encodes CASSPGGVSQPQHF.

A single count supports this clone. The chain employs TRBV2 and TRBJ2-1, with 14 bases identical to TRBD2. Germline CDR1 SNHLY, CDR2 FYNNEI. With 9 bases clipped from V and 2 bases from J, the junction kept 15 bases outside the gene matches. The CDR3 extends over 19 amino acids. CDR3: CASNTRGTSGSLAYNEQFF. CDR3 in DNA: TGTGCCAGTAACACGCGGGGGACTAGCGGGAGTTTGGCCTACAATGAGCAGTTCTTC.